This record looks at one TCR beta chain sequence and its context. A few counts support this clonotype. The antigen it binds to is not known. No base quality information exists; no much larger clone differs at one position. These data come from a study of blood T cells in healthy people across ages (dated by TCRdb to the mid-2010s). About the investigation overall: Template switching captured roughly one uniquely barcoded TCR beta cDNA molecule per two T cells in model experiments. The study measured age-related changes in TCR beta repertoire diversity using deep sequencing normalized with unique cDNA molecular identifiers. Donors were grouped into four age groups: young (average about 15 years), middle-aged (roughly 38), aged (approximately 67) and long-lived (over 80). To avoid experimental bias, donors of different ages were spread randomly across the sequencing lanes. For two donors (one aged 18 to 29 and one aged 80 or older), the study analyzed two additional independent replicas of 1 million unique cDNA reads from the same blood draw.

Libraries were prepared through 5' RACE. These reads were obtained on an Illumina HiSeq 2500. A second PCR of 7 to 11 cycles was performed with a sample-barcoded 5' primer and a J-beta primer mix. A unique molecular identifier was introduced onto each TCR beta cDNA molecule by a template-switch 5' adaptor carrying 12 random nucleotides. At least 2.5 million CDR3-containing paired-end reads were obtained from each sample. All of the RNA was converted into first-strand cDNA using the Mint cDNA synthesis kit, with a TRBC-specific oligonucleotide serving as the primer. Following uracil-DNA glycosylase treatment, all cDNA underwent a first 18-cycle PCR with the universal primers M1SS and BC2_uni_R. Per the authors' processing: Each sample was normalized by randomly selecting 1 million high-quality reads, each carrying a distinct molecular identifier. Instead of being binned into consensus sequences, reads that shared molecular identifiers were thrown out. MiTCR, run with a Q25 quality threshold and the strictest error-elimination algorithm, handled CDR3 identification, clonotype clustering and error correction. Lower-bound total TCR beta diversity was estimated with a nonparametric unseen species model using Euler transformation. In TCRdb, the public reads were trimmed at Q25 with fastp and aligned with MiXCR, with productive beta chains retained. Merged by CDR3 protein, the rows form single entries marked with the most common genes and DNA. In this record, the V and J calls reflect TCRdb's handling and not the investigators' own analysis. This sample lists over a million distinct CDR3 sequences; under 45% were detected once. The ten largest make up approximately 17% of the sample.

Study-wide conclusions, independent of this receptor: Conclusive comparison of naive and antigen-experienced compartments was prevented by the profiling of bulk unsorted PBMCs. Total diversity estimates from one million sequenced T cells were considered lower bounds and underestimates. Donor CMV infection status was unknown, potentially confounding age-related changes in expanded clonotypes. Observed TCR beta diversity per million T cells fell roughly linearly with age, and a significant reduction was already apparent by age about 36. The long-lived group showed more naive CD4+ T cells, fewer expanded clones and increased TCR diversity than the aged group, suggesting age selection. There was a strong correlation between observed TCR beta diversity and the percentage of naive T cells measured by flow cytometry.

Relative to germline, V is 4 bases shorter and J is 7 bases shorter, with 14 bases between their ends. The germline V gene encodes CDR1 MDHEN and CDR2 SYDVKM. Counted from cysteine to phenylalanine, this CDR3 has 15 amino acids. The read is trimmed to its CDR3 DNA, 45 bases read in frame from base 1. Donors were 40 or so systemically healthy Caucasian individuals from Russia aged 6 to 90 years. Each donor gave 8 to 10 milliliters of peripheral blood, drawn into EDTA-treated Vacutainer tubes. Ficoll-Paque density-gradient centrifugation was used to isolate PBMCs, with at least 6 million per sample. Trizol reagent was used to extract total RNA from PBMCs, with at least 6 micrograms per sample. The percentages of naive CD45RAhigh/CD27high T cells were determined by flow cytometry on a PBMC aliquot from every donor.

This receptor was obtained from a woman aged 55-69 years in good health. This chain joins TRBV28 to TRBJ1-6, with the D gene uncertain. Sequences were obtained from blood. At the DNA level, the sequence is TGTGCCAGCAGTTCACCCTCTTTAGGGAATTCACCCCTCCACTTT. It codes for CASSSPSLGNSPLHF.